These 24 T cell receptor beta chains came from one sample sequenced in a study of T cell repertoires in cytomegalovirus infection. No cognate antigen is known for these TCRs. Each CDR3 protein gets one entry after TCRdb re-called the reads with MiXCR. In the table there are approximately 600,000 distinct CDR3 sequences, over 35% of which are singletons. This specimen consisted of cultured PBMCs, obtained from culture after CMV antigen stimulation. These receptors all stem from a human donor in good health (CMV status not recorded). Some clones in this sample may be carry-over from other donors' samples.

This clonotype was recorded at least ten times. This chain links TRBV7-2 with TRBJ2-7, with 7 bases matching TRBD2. Trimming took 0 bases from V and 1 from J; bases not matched to a gene: 0. The CDR3 runs to 14 residues. Germline V lookup: CDR1 SGHTA, CDR2 FQGNSA. CDR3 nucleotide sequence: TGTGCCAGCAGCTTAGCGCGGGGGTCCTACGAGCAGTACTTC. Its translation: CASSLARGSYEQYF.

This clonotype was found a few times. The genes are TRBV7-2 and TRBJ1-1, with D possibly matching TRBD1 (5 bases). The CDR3 runs to 12 residues. Germline CDR1 is SGHTA and CDR2 is FQGNSA. V shed 2 bases and J shed 11 bases, with 12 bases lying between them. In nucleotides, the CDR3 is TGTGCCAGCAGCTTAATACCAGGGTCGGCTTTCTTT. This codes for CASSLIPGSAFF.

This clonotype was counted only a few times. This sequence joins TRBV7-2 and TRBJ2-3; a possible D gene is TRBD1 (6 bases). Germline values: CDR1 SGHTA, CDR2 FQGNSA. This CDR3 spans 12 amino acids. V dropped 4 bases and J dropped 9 bases, with 11 bases sitting between them. The CDR3 region is CASSSYRETQYF. CDR3 DNA sequence: TGTGCCAGCAGCTCTTACAGGGAGACGCAGTATTTT.

This clonotype has more than one count but fewer than ten. CDR3 sequence reads: CASSSYSGRAVDEQFF. The CDR3 region has the DNA TGCGCCAGCAGTTCTTATAGCGGGAGGGCCGTCGATGAGCAGTTCTTC. The chain joins TRBV23-1 to TRBJ2-1; 11 bases fit TRBD2. TRBV23-1 belongs to the ORF category, with a function that is uncertain. V gave up 5 bases and J gave up 8 bases; unmatched junction bases: 11. CDR3 length: 16 residues.

The chain has TRBV12-3 or TRBV12-4 and TRBJ2-3; D unclear. This CDR3 spans 14 amino acids. Trimming cost V 1 base and J 5 bases, with 10 bases left between them. In DNA, the CDR3 is TGTGCCAGCAGTTTAGGCGGAGTCAAAGATACGCAGTATTTT. This codes for CASSLGGVKDTQYF.

The chain uses TRBV20-1 and TRBJ2-3; the D call may be TRBD1 or TRBD2 (5 bases each). The CDR3 loop spans 14 amino acids. V was trimmed by 3 bases and J by 0 bases, leaving 10 bases between them. Germline V gene sequence: CDR1 DFQATT, CDR2 SNEGSKA (reference sequence). This CDR3 reads CSARGRASTDTQYF. The CDR3 DNA reads TGCAGTGCTAGGGGGCGGGCGAGCACAGATACGCAGTATTTT.

DNA for the CDR3: TGTGCCAGCAGAGAGGGGGGAGGCAGGGGCTTGAGCACTGAAGCTTTCTTT. Translating it yields CASREGGGRGLSTEAFF. The chain uses TRBV28 and TRBJ1-1; D perhaps matches TRBD1 (6 bases). Per the germline V gene, CDR1 is MDHEN and CDR2 is SYDVKM. Deletions cut 6 bases from V and 4 bases from J, with 24 bases between. CDR3 length: 17 residues. Complete variable domain (other parts from reference TRBV28 and TRBJ1-1): DVKVTQSSRYLVKRTGEKVFLECVQDMDHENMFWYRQDPGLGLRLIYFSYDVKMKEKGDIPEGYSVSREKKERFSLILESASTNQTSMYLCASREGGGRGLSTEAFFGQGTRLTVV.

This sequence joins TRBV12-5 and TRBJ2-2; possibly TRBD2 for D (6 bases). Trimming took 2 bases from V and 5 from J, leaving 6 bases between them. CDR3 size: 13 residues. Germline V lookup: CDR1 LGHNT, CDR2 FRNRAP. As DNA, the CDR3 is TGTGCTAGTGGTTTGAGCGGGACCGGGGAGCTGTTTTTT. Protein: CASGLSGTGELFF.

DNA for the CDR3: TGTGCCTGGAGTGCCCGATGGACCTCCTCCCCTGAAGCTTTCTTT. It codes for CAWSARWTSSPEAFF. The chain recombines TRBV30 with TRBJ1-1; D gene unclear. This CDR3 is 15 amino acids long. Per the germline V gene, CDR1 is GTSNPN and CDR2 is SVGIG (reference sequence). V was clipped by 1 base and J by 6 bases, with 18 bases between them.

The gene calls are TRBV12-3 or TRBV12-4 and TRBJ1-3; tentative D call: TRBD1 (5 bases). Deletions cut 6 bases from V and 2 bases from J, with 11 bases between. The CDR3 is made up of 14 amino acids. CDR3 protein: CASRPWGAGNTIYF. Here the CDR3 DNA reads TGTGCCAGCAGGCCGTGGGGGGCTGGAAACACCATATATTTT.

This clonotype was picked up a small number of times. This chain uses TRBV6-8 with TRBJ2-5; D may be TRBD1 or TRBD2 (5 bases each). The CDR3 length is 14 residues. Trimming took 4 bases from V and 2 from J, leaving 11 bases between them. From germline, CDR1 is MNHGY and CDR2 SAAAGT. CDR3 amino acids: CASSWGTAQETQYF. CDR3 coding DNA: TGTGCCAGCAGTTGGGGGACCGCACAAGAGACCCAGTACTTC.

The chain recombines TRBV7-9 with TRBJ2-1; D unclear. Germline-derived CDR1 and CDR2 are SEHNR and FQNEAQ (reference sequence). V lost 0 bases and J lost 10, with 22 bases in between. The CDR3 sequence is 17 residues long. The CDR3 region has the DNA TGTGCCAGCAGCTTAGCGCTCCGTGTGACGGCTTATAGGGAGCAGTTCTTC. Protein sequence: CASSLALRVTAYREQFF. Complete variable domain (other parts from reference TRBV7-9 and TRBJ2-1): DTGVSQNPRHKITKRGQNVTFRCDPISEHNRLYWYRQTLGQGPEFLTYFQNEAQLEKSRLLSDRFSAERPKGSFSTLEIQRTEQGDSAMYLCASSLALRVTAYREQFFGPGTRLTVL.

This chain uses TRBV29-1 with TRBJ2-3; 11 bases agree with TRBD1. Germline V gene sequence: CDR1 SQVTM, CDR2 ANQGSEA. The CDR3 loop spans 13 amino acids. J lost 3 bases, V lost 7 bases, and 3 bases had no gene match. CDR3 amino acids: CSDGQGATDTQYF. CDR3 coding DNA: TGCAGCGACGGACAGGGGGCGACAGATACGCAGTATTTT.

Only one count was recorded for this clonotype. The chain links TRBV4-1 to TRBJ1-2; TRBD1 matches at 7 bases. CDR1 and CDR2 (germline): MGHRA, YSYEKL. The ends lost 3 bases at V and 5 bases at J; junction bases unmatched: 12. The CDR3 consists of 16 residues. This chain's CDR3 is CASSHDPRDRLYGYTF. The CDR3 region has the DNA TGCGCCAGCAGCCATGACCCTCGGGACAGATTATATGGCTACACCTTC.

In this sample, this clonotype turned up many times. The chain couples TRBV7-2 to TRBJ2-5; 11 bases line up with TRBD2. Trimming took 4 bases from V and 5 from J; bases not matched to a gene: 9. The CDR3 has 16 amino acids. The germline V gene encodes CDR1 SGHTA and CDR2 FQGNSA. The CDR3 loop reads CASSSRSGGAEETQYF. CDR3 nucleotide sequence: TGTGCCAGCAGCTCCCGTAGCGGGGGGGCCGAGGAGACCCAGTACTTC.

The chain employs TRBV18 and TRBJ1-2; TRBD1 matches at 7 bases. The J segment lost 3 bases and the V segment lost 0 bases, leaving 7 bases of the junction unmatched. This CDR3 comprises 16 residues. The V gene's germline CDR1 is KGHSH and CDR2 LQKENI. The CDR3 DNA follows: TGTGCCAGCTCACCACCGGAGGGGGCGTGGGACTATGGCTACACCTTC. Its protein is CASSPPEGAWDYGYTF.

The chain recombines TRBV20-1 with TRBJ1-5; no firm D call. Trimming took 1 base from V and 6 from J, leaving 10 bases between them. The CDR3 contains 13 residues. CDR1 is DFQATT and CDR2 is SNEGSKA in the germline V gene (reference sequence). The CDR3 DNA sequence: TGCAGTGCTAGAGTTAACCCGACTCAGCCCCAGCATTTT. As protein: CSARVNPTQPQHF.

This rearrangement joins TRBV7-9 to TRBJ1-2, with D uncertain. The germline V and J ends were trimmed by 3 bases and 8 bases, with 13 bases remaining between them. Germline V gene sequence: CDR1 SEHNR, CDR2 FQNEAQ (reference sequence). The CDR3 totals 13 residues. In nucleotides, the CDR3 is TGTGCCAGCAGCTTCGCTCCGATCCGGGGCTACACCTTC. It is translated as CASSFAPIRGYTF.

J is TRBJ2-1 and V is TRBV20-1; 10 bases map to TRBD2. CDR1 DFQATT and CDR2 SNEGSKA come from the germline V gene (reference sequence). The CDR3 has 19 residues. Unmatched junction bases numbered 17, after V lost 6 bases and J lost 0 bases. The CDR3 protein is CSARPIAGGRQSSYNEQFF. CDR3 bases: TGCAGTGCCCGCCCAATAGCGGGGGGCCGACAAAGCTCCTACAATGAGCAGTTCTTC.

This clonotype was observed a few times. The chain combines TRBV7-2 with TRBJ2-3, with a tentative D call TRBD2 (5 bases). CDR1 and CDR2 (germline): SGHTA, FQGNSA. The ends were cut back, 1 base at V and 9 bases at J, with 11 bases in the middle. The CDR3 runs to 13 residues. CDR3 in amino acids: CASSLDALATQYF. CDR3 nucleotides: TGTGCCAGCAGCTTAGACGCTCTAGCAACGCAGTATTTT.

The genes are TRBV5-4 and TRBJ1-2; unclear D gene. The CDR3 loop spans 15 amino acids. CDR1 is SGHNT and CDR2 is YYREEE in the germline V gene (reference sequence). The germline V and J ends were trimmed by 6 bases and 2 bases, with 17 bases remaining between them. The CDR3 spells CASTPCGGANYGYTF. Written as DNA, the CDR3 is TGTGCCAGCACCCCCTGTGGAGGAGCCAACTATGGCTACACCTTC.

There are a few counts of this clonotype. This sequence joins TRBV4-1 and TRBJ1-1; D might be TRBD1 (5 bases). The CDR3 has 15 residues. CDR1 MGHRA and CDR2 YSYEKL come from the germline V gene. Trimming took off 0 bases at V and 5 bases at J, with 13 bases between the two ends. The CDR3 spells CASSQEGWGGTEAFF. The DNA of the CDR3 is TGCGCCAGCAGCCAAGAAGGTTGGGGGGGAACTGAAGCTTTCTTT.

The gene calls are TRBV7-2 and TRBJ1-4; D uncertain. This CDR3 has 14 residues. Trimming left V 3 bases short and J 6 bases short, with 11 bases between. The V gene's germline CDR1 is SGHTA and CDR2 FQGNSA. The CDR3 loop is CASSFGPRDEKLFF. CDR3 nucleotide sequence: TGTGCCAGCAGCTTCGGACCGAGGGATGAAAAACTGTTTTTT. The full variable domain, in which reference TRBV7-2 and TRBJ1-4 provide the parts outside the CDR3, is GAGVSQSPSNKVTEKGKDVELRCDPISGHTALYWYRQSLGQGLEFLIYFQGNSAPDKSGLPSDRFSAERTGGSVSTLTIQRTQQEDSAVYLCASSFGPRDEKLFFGSGTQLSVL.

This chain uses TRBV6-6 with TRBJ1-3, with 7 bases matching TRBD1. The length of the CDR3 is 17 residues. Germline V lookup: CDR1 MNHNY, CDR2 SVGAGI (reference sequence). The V gene end was trimmed by 8 bases and the J gene end by 0 bases; junction bases not matched to a gene: 13. The CDR3 sequence: CASFTTRGLLSGNTIYF. The CDR3 DNA reads as TGTGCCAGCTTCACAACCAGGGGGTTACTCTCTGGAAACACCATATATTTT.